Sequencing of this T cell receptor (beta chain) was carried out in a study of CD8 T cells in ankylosing spondylitis (dated by TCRdb to about 2017). Regarding the study in general: To find TCR variants linked to disease, the study profiled T cell receptor beta repertoires in ankylosing spondylitis patients and healthy donors. Peripheral blood samples were taken, and synovial fluid was additionally collected from ankylosing spondylitis patients. The full study cohort was made up of about 25 ankylosing spondylitis patients and 108 healthy donors. Here is what the overall study found, with its caveats: The disease-linked clones showed a CD8+ phenotype and occurred at relatively low frequencies in peripheral blood. A TCR beta motif of several highly homologous amino acid variants appeared characteristic of blood from ankylosing spondylitis patients. The disease-linked clones were reported to be significantly enriched in matched synovial fluid samples from ankylosing spondylitis patients. Some motif variants had previously been reported in the synovial fluid and blood of reactive arthritis patients, which suggests shared mechanisms of disease initiation.

From the cysteine through the phenylalanine, the CDR3 covers 14 amino acids. The sequence is cut down to CDR3 DNA, 42 bases in frame from base 1. CDR1 and CDR2, looked up from the germline V gene, are MNHNS and SASEGT. The trim is 6 bases for V and 5 bases for J, with a gap of 13 bases between the germline ends. These reads were obtained on an Illumina HiSeq 2500. Quantitative 5'-RACE with molecular barcodes was used to prepare TCR beta libraries. The study's processing was this. Disease-linked TCR variants were identified with a new computational method built on a probabilistic model of VDJ rearrangement. In TCRdb, the public reads were trimmed at Q25 with fastp and aligned with MiXCR, with productive beta chains retained. Rows are unified per CDR3 protein, each entry keeping the most common DNA and genes. The V and J calls and clone size are TCRdb's, not the authors'. The sample table records about 700,000 distinct CDR3 sequences; 15% to 20% of these occur just once. Of the sample, 15% to 20% is held by the ten largest clones.

This clonotype was found a few times. Which antigen it targets is not known. Qualities for individual bases were not recorded, and no much larger clone is one base off. The sequencing sample was made of blood, either unsorted or a sorted T cell fraction (not recorded which). The chain employs TRBV6-1 and TRBJ2-2; there is no confident call for the D gene. This sequence originates from a male donor with ankylosing spondylitis. The CDR3 here reads CASRLKFETGELFF. Here is the DNA: TGTGCCAGCAGATTGAAGTTTGAGACCGGGGAGCTGTTTTTT.